This T cell receptor beta chain was obtained from a study of identical twins. The study's findings and limits: Memory repertoires lacked the insertion deficit that abundant cord blood beta clonotypes showed.

This clonotype was picked up a small number of times. The antigen remains unidentified. Germline CDR1 ENHRY, CDR2 SYGVKD. The V and J ends lost 0 bases and 1 base, in that order; junction bases with no gene match: 7. The CDR3 is 17 amino acids. TCRdb fed the 5' RACE reads into MiXCR, producing one record per CDR3 protein. The sample holds 450,000 or so distinct CDR3 sequences, 18% seen once. The sample taken for sequencing was naive T cells sorted from blood. J is TRBJ1-1 and V is TRBV10-3; TRBD1 aligns across 8 bases. This sequence was found in a man over 45 in good health. CDR3: CAISESPVGQGNTEAFF. CDR3 sequence (DNA): TGTGCCATCAGTGAGTCGCCCGTCGGACAGGGGAACACTGAAGCTTTCTTT.